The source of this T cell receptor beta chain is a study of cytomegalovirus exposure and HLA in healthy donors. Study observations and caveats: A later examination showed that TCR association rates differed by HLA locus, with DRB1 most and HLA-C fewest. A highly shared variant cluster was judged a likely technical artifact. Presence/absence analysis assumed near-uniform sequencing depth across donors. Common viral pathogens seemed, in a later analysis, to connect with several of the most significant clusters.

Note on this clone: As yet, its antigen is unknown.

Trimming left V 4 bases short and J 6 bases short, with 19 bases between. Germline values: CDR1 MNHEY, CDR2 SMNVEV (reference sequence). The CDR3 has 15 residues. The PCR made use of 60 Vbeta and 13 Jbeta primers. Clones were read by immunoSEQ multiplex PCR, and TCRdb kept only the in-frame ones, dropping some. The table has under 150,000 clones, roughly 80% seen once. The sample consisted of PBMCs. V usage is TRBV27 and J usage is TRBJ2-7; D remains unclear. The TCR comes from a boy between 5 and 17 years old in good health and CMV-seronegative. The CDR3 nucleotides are TGTGCCAGCAGTTCGCTCCCCCCGCAAGCAAGCGAGCAGTACTTC. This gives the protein CASSSLPPQASEQYF.